Listed here are 7 T cell receptor beta chains from one sample, sequenced in a study of cytomegalovirus exposure and HLA in healthy donors. PCR primers comprised 60 Vbeta and 13 Jbeta primers. Sequencing was performed with immunoSEQ multiplex PCR; in TCRdb, only in-frame clones are kept and a portion is missing. Of 70,000 to 100,000 clones listed, roughly two thirds are singletons. Sample: PBMCs. These TCRs come from a woman in her 50s in good health and CMV-seropositive.

This clone has a handful of counts. V is TRBV4-2 and J is TRBJ2-5; 8 positions agree with TRBD2. CDR3 size: 16 residues. The V gene's germline CDR1 is LGHNA and CDR2 YNFKEQ. The trim removed 4 bases at V and 1 base at J, leaving 8 bases unmatched. The chain's CDR3 is CASSLQSGGGQETQYF. DNA for the CDR3: TGTGCCAGCAGCCTACAGAGCGGGGGAGGCCAAGAGACCCAGTACTTC.

Concerning this clone itself: The junction shows a germline mismatch at one end, possibly a read error. This chain links TRBV7-7 with TRBJ2-3; TRBD2 aligns across 8 bases. CDR3 length: 15 residues. Per germline, CDR1 SSHAT and CDR2 FNYEAQ (reference sequence). CDR3 loop: CASSLLGGGPDTQYF. CDR3 in DNA: TGTGCTAGCAGTTTACTCGGGGGGGGCCCAGATACGCAGTATTTT.

This rearrangement joins TRBV19 to TRBJ1-1; TRBD1 matches at 7 bases. Germline loops: CDR1 LNHDA, CDR2 SQIVND (reference sequence). Trimming removed 8 bases from V and 5 bases from J; junction bases left unmatched: 11. The CDR3 consists of 14 residues. CDR3 in DNA: TGTGCCAGTTATACCGACAGGGTAGGAACTGAAGCTTTCTTT. Translated: CASYTDRVGTEAFF.

The chain is built from TRBV9 and TRBJ2-2, with 8 bases that match TRBD2. The junction had 7 bases not matched to a gene; V was cut back by 1 base and J by 5 bases. The CDR3 runs to 16 residues. Germline-derived CDR1 and CDR2 are SGDLS and YYNGEE. CDR3 sequence: CASSVRGLAGTGELFF. The CDR3 DNA sequence: TGTGCCAGCAGCGTACGAGGACTAGCCGGGACCGGGGAGCTGTTTTTT.

The genes are TRBV28 and TRBJ1-5, with 7 positions matching TRBD1. V lost 3 bases to trimming and J lost 5 bases; unmatched junction nucleotides: 10. CDR1 and CDR2 from the germline V gene are MDHEN and SYDVKM. The CDR3 is 16 amino acids. The CDR3 loop is CASSFGFRRGHQPQHF. The CDR3, as DNA: TGTGCCAGCAGTTTCGGTTTCAGAAGGGGGCATCAGCCCCAGCATTTT.

The chain joins TRBV27 to TRBJ1-5; no definite D call. This CDR3 is 16 amino acids long. Germline-derived CDR1 and CDR2 are MNHEY and SMNVEV (reference sequence). V lost 4 bases to trimming and J lost 0 bases, with 13 bases between them. The CDR3 protein is CASSSALPLSNQPQHF. CDR3 DNA sequence: TGTGCCAGCAGTTCTGCGCTACCCCTTAGCAATCAGCCCCAGCATTTT.

The rearrangement links TRBV13 to TRBJ2-7, with TRBD2 identical over 12 bases. The CDR3 runs 13 residues. After removal of 8 bases from V and 6 bases from J, the junction contained 5 bases not matched to a gene. Germline assignment: CDR1 PRHDT and CDR2 FYEKMQ (reference sequence). This CDR3 is CASGPLAGGEQYV. Here the CDR3 DNA reads TGTGCCAGCGGACCACTAGCGGGGGGCGAGCAGTACGTC.